These T cell receptor beta chains were read from a single sample in a study of blood T cells in healthy people across ages. TCRdb re-called the 5' RACE reads through MiXCR, storing one row per CDR3 protein. The sample has approximately 810,000 distinct CDR3 sequences, more than 25% seen once. The source material was blood. The receptors here all came from an elderly woman in good health. The CDR3 runs from the conserved cysteine through the conserved F or W. D genes are given only for firm matches. The size of a clone is reported for some rows only, either as once, few or many, or as a class for expanded clones.

TRBV10-3,TRBJ2-3,TRBD2,many,CAIGLAGGQDTQYF,TGTGCCATCGGCCTAGCGGGGGGACAAGATACGCAGTATTTT
TRBV30,TRBJ1-2,NA,many,CAWSQELSIYGYTF,TGTGCCTGGAGCCAGGAACTATCGATTTATGGCTACACCTTC
TRBV12-3/TRBV12-4,TRBJ1-4,TRBD1,few,CASSFRDRGREKLFF,TGTGCCAGCAGTTTTCGGGACAGGGGACGAGAAAAACTGTTTTTT
TRBV5-1,TRBJ2-1,TRBD1,many,CATTDRPGDEQFF,TGCGCCACCACGGACAGGCCCGGGGATGAGCAGTTCTTC
TRBV10-3,TRBJ2-1,NA,many,CAIASGGSYNEQFF,TGTGCCATCGCGAGTGGGGGGTCCTACAATGAGCAGTTCTTC
TRBV13,TRBJ1-2,TRBD1,NA,CASSSRGFGYTF,TGTGCCAGCAGCTCCAGGGGGTTTGGCTACACCTTC
TRBV7-2,TRBJ1-1,TRBD1,NA,CASRGGQGNTEAFF,TGTGCCAGCAGGGGTGGACAGGGGAACACTGAAGCTTTCTTT
TRBV9,TRBJ2-1,TRBD2,many,CASSPLVAGGRQFF,TGTGCCAGCAGCCCCCTTGTAGCGGGGGGGCGGCAGTTCTTC
TRBV19,TRBJ2-1,TRBD2,few,CASRAGTSDEQFF,TGTGCCAGTAGGGCCGGGACTAGCGATGAGCAGTTCTTC
TRBV7-8,TRBJ1-2,NA,NA,CAGSLSGTNGYTF,TGTGCCGGCAGCTTATCCGGGACTAATGGCTACACCTTC
TRBV18,TRBJ2-7,NA,many,CASSPWDPYEQYF,TGTGCCAGCTCACCTTGGGACCCCTACGAGCAGTACTTC
TRBV27,TRBJ2-7,TRBD1,many,CASSLQGAGEQYF,TGTGCCAGCAGTTTGCAGGGGGCAGGCGAGCAGTACTTC
TRBV29-1,TRBJ2-5,NA,many,CSVKFQGSQETQYF,TGCAGCGTTAAATTTCAGGGGTCGCAAGAGACCCAGTACTTC
TRBV6-2/TRBV6-3,TRBJ1-1,NA,few,CASSYGVGEAFF,TGTGCCAGCAGTTACGGCGTCGGTGAAGCTTTCTTT
TRBV29-1,TRBJ1-1,NA,few,CSVVPVNTEAFF,TGCAGCGTTGTTCCGGTGAACACTGAAGCTTTCTTT
TRBV2,TRBJ1-2,NA,many,CASSVSSSGYTF,TGTGCCAGCAGTGTTTCTTCCTCTGGCTACACCTTC
TRBV5-6,TRBJ2-7,NA,NA,CASSRSPTGSYEQYF,TGTGCCAGCAGCCGTAGCCCAACAGGGTCCTACGAGCAGTACTTC
TRBV6-1,TRBJ2-7,NA,many,CASSEAPGTTEYF,TGTGCCAGCAGTGAAGCACCCGGGACAACTGAGTACTTC
TRBV7-2,TRBJ2-7,NA,many,CASSLDTHFEQYF,TGTGCCAGCAGCTTAGATACGCATTTTGAGCAGTACTTC
TRBV5-1,TRBJ2-4,NA,many,CASSFFETGSSAKNIQYF,TGCGCCAGCAGCTTTTTCGAGACCGGGTCCTCAGCCAAAAACATTCAGTACTTC
TRBV27,TRBJ1-2,TRBD1,many,CASSTTGTGPYTF,TGTGCCAGCAGTACAACCGGGACAGGGCCCTACACCTTC
TRBV3-1,TRBJ2-5,TRBD2,NA,CASSPQRGRETQYF,TGTGCCAGCAGCCCTCAGCGGGGTAGGGAGACCCAGTACTTC
TRBV28,TRBJ1-5,NA,many,CASKRGGNQPQHF,TGTGCCAGCAAAAGGGGCGGCAATCAGCCCCAGCATTTT
TRBV7-2,TRBJ1-4,NA,NA,CGSSLAGSATNEKLFF,TGTGGCAGCAGCTTAGCTGGGTCCGCAACTAATGAAAAACTGTTTTTT
TRBV2,TRBJ1-4,TRBD1,NA,CVSSESGRGIEKLFF,TGTGTCAGCAGTGAAAGCGGCAGGGGGATTGAAAAACTGTTTTTT
TRBV5-5,TRBJ1-6,NA,once,CASSPWGGDPNSPLHF,TGTGCCAGCAGCCCTTGGGGAGGGGATCCCAATTCACCCCTCCACTTT
TRBV15,TRBJ2-7,NA,many,CATSSSGRGNGYEQYF,TGTGCCACCAGCAGTTCGGGAAGGGGGAACGGCTACGAGCAGTACTTC
TRBV6-6,TRBJ2-7,NA,NA,CASSYSMGATYEQYF,TGTGCCAGCAGTTACTCCATGGGAGCCACCTACGAGCAGTACTTC
TRBV20-1,TRBJ2-4,NA,many,CSARSFGPETGPLAKNIQYF,TGCAGTGCTAGATCCTTTGGGCCCGAGACGGGACCCTTAGCCAAAAACATTCAGTACTTC
TRBV2,TRBJ1-1,NA,few,CASSEHRGGWNTEAFF,TGTGCCAGCAGTGAACACAGAGGCGGATGGAACACTGAAGCTTTCTTT
TRBV14,TRBJ2-7,NA,NA,CASSSRTVYNEQYF,TGTGCCAGCAGCTCCCGGACAGTCTACAATGAGCAGTACTTC
TRBV4-3,TRBJ1-4,NA,NA,CASSPTEGPNQKPFF,TGCGCCAGCAGCCCCACCGAGGGCCCAAATCAAAAACCGTTTTTT
TRBV7-8,TRBJ2-5,TRBD2,NA,CASSPKKRGGGGETQYF,TGTGCCAGCAGCCCTAAAAAACGCGGGGGAGGAGGAGAGACCCAGTACTTC